The clone carrying this T cell receptor (beta chain) has just a few counts. The CDR3 is 15 residues long. The trim removed 5 bases at V and 8 bases at J, leaving 11 bases unmatched. The germline V gene encodes CDR1 MNHEY and CDR2 SVGAGI. Per the original data handling: Amplified reference gene primers provided the basis for estimating nucleated cell counts. TCRdb's table, derived via immunoSEQ multiplex PCR, lists solely in-frame clones and lacks some. The V and J calls and clone size come from that table; D and trimming were worked out from the DNA. The profile shows about 260,000 clones, about 86% of them singletons. This specimen belongs to a study of blood T cell repertoires in COVID-19. Study-wide background: T cells, B-cell-depleted T cells, or PBMCs provided the cDNA or gDNA that served as material.

The cohort comprised adults aged about 18 to 100 years residing in around 25 US areas. The rearrangement uses TRBV6-5 and TRBJ1-4; 7 nucleotides match TRBD1. This sequence was found in a young man with acute COVID-19. Specimen: PBMCs or T cells enriched from blood (not recorded which). The CDR3 DNA reads as TGTGCCAGCAGTACGAACAGGGGTGCGAGCGAAAAACTGTTTTTT. This gives the protein CASSTNRGASEKLFF.